This T cell receptor beta chain derives from a study of monozygotic twins with inflammatory bowel disease. Study observations and caveats: No distinction between different T cell subtypes was possible. Between concordant and discordant twins, repertoire similarity failed to differ, a result that limited power may explain. Findings did not support one strong IBD-associated signal or clonotype.

Germline values: CDR1 SGHRS, CDR2 YFSETQ. CDR3 length: 15 residues. The quantity of total RNA per TCR library was roughly 3,300 ng. Each CDR3 protein gets one entry in TCRdb, which reprocessed the 5' RACE reads and gives no DNA. Its listing shows more than 85,000 distinct CDR3 sequences. A word on this clonotype: Its antigen is as yet unknown.

The gene calls are TRBV5-1 and TRBJ1-4; TCRdb returns TRBD1, unconfirmable since there is no DNA. This clonotype was obtained from a human donor with ulcerative colitis or Crohn's disease, or a healthy co-twin of an affected twin (not recorded which). Sequencing used blood. CDR3 in amino acids: CVSSLETGANEKLFF.